Detailed here is one T cell receptor (beta chain). Its cognate antigen is unknown. In germline, CDR1 is SGHTA, CDR2 FQGNSA. The CDR3 extends over 12 amino acids. With 2 bases removed from V and 4 bases from J, the gap between germline ends came to 5 bases. Healthy donors acted as controls, with matching for age and sex. Negative isolation was used for CD8+ and CD4+ T cells and FACS enrichment for TEMRA cells. These data belong to a study of CD8 T cells in Susac syndrome. Study observations and caveats: By the study's own acknowledgment, its TCR sequencing and HLA analysis included relatively few individuals.

An input of about 0.45 to 1 ug of RNA was subjected to reverse transcription using random hexamers. Amplification of TCR beta CDR3 used immunoSEQ multiplex PCR across 54 Vbeta and 13 Jbeta. MiXCR, applied by TCRdb to the immunoSEQ multiplex PCR reads, yields one record per CDR3 protein. Of over 95,000 distinct CDR3 sequences in the sample, around 92% were seen once. The specimen sequenced was CD8+ T cells from PBMCs. The TCR was taken from a human donor in good health. This chain uses TRBV7-2 with TRBJ2-5; D gene uncertain. CDR3 loop: CASSLYGETQYF. The CDR3 nucleotides read TGTGCCAGCAGCTTATACGGAGAGACCCAGTACTTC.